This T cell receptor beta chain was captured in a study of shared clonotypes between healthy human individuals. This clone was seen a handful of times. Deletions cut 6 bases from V and 4 bases from J, with 22 bases between. This CDR3 has 17 residues. From germline, CDR1 is SNHLY and CDR2 FYNNEI. Produced via immunoSEQ multiplex PCR; TCRdb's table is partial and in-frame only. The sample lists 85,000 to 100,000 clones, approximately 70% occurring once. This TCR came from a man younger than 40 in good health. The rearrangement links TRBV2 to TRBJ1-3, with D possibly being TRBD1 (6 bases). The sample taken for sequencing was memory CD8+ T cells sorted from blood. Stated subset: CD45RO+ cells pooled with CCR7-negative TemRA cells. The CDR3: CASRGWGRGGSGNTIYF. CDR3 nucleotides: TGTGCCAGCAGAGGATGGGGCAGGGGAGGCTCGGGAAACACCATATATTTT.